This record concerns one T cell receptor (beta chain) sequence. The antigen is undetermined. These data belong to a study of T cell responses to AZD1222 COVID-19 vaccine. Background on the study: Second doses that came at about 4 or about 12 weeks were put together.

Study outcomes and limitations: Increased Spike-specific TCR breadth and depth were observed after two AZD1222 doses. CD4 TCRs covered the whole spike, strongest at regions 160-218 and 743-854. Clonal diversity was possibly underestimated; the donors were predominantly white British and more often female.

TCRdb's table, derived via immunoSEQ multiplex PCR, lists solely in-frame clones and lacks some. The sample yields under 150,000 clones, roughly nine tenths seen once. Trimming removed 7 bases at V and 2 bases at J, with 8 bases between. This CDR3 contains 12 residues. The germline gives CDR1 LGHDT, CDR2 YNNKEL (reference sequence). The rearrangement links TRBV3-1 (or the pseudogene TRBV3-2) to TRBJ1-1; unclear D gene. Sequenced here: peripheral blood, sampled on day 0 of AZD1222 vaccination. This sequence was found in an adult in good health. As DNA, the CDR3 is TGTGCCAGCAAACGGGGAAACACTGAAGCTTTCTTT. Its protein is CASKRGNTEAFF.